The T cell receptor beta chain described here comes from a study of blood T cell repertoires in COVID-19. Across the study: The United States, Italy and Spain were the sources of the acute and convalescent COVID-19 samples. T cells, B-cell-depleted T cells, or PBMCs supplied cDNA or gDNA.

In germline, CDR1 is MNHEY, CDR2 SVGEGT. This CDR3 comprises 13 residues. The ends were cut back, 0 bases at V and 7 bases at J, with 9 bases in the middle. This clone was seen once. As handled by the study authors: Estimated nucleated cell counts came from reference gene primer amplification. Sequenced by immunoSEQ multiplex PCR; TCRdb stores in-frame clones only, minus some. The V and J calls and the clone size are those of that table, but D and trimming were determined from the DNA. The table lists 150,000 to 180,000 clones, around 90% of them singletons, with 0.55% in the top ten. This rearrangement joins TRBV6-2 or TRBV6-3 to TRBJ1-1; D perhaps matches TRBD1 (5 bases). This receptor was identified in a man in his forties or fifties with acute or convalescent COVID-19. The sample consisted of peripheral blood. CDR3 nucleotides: TGTGCCAGCAGTTACTCACCAGGGTTTGAAGCTTTCTTT. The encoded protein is CASSYSPGFEAFF.